This T cell receptor beta chain appears in the sequencing data of a study of blood T cell repertoires in COVID-19. The wider study: The cDNA or gDNA used as material had been derived from T cells, B-cell-depleted T cells, or PBMCs.

As processed by the authors: By means of reference gene primer amplification, nucleated cell counts were estimated. Method: immunoSEQ multiplex PCR; TCRdb's copy keeps in-frame clones and lacks some. That table furnishes V, J and clone size, whereas the DNA furnished D and trimming. This table has hundreds of thousands of clones, 75% to 90% appearing once. Researchers sorted participants into cohorts using their self-reported clinical history. Contact with a PCR-confirmed or clinician-diagnosed COVID-19 case occurred within 2 weeks of entry. The specimen was PBMCs or T cells enriched from blood (not recorded which). This clonotype was obtained from a woman younger than 45 who had been exposed to COVID-19.

In DNA form, the CDR3 reads TGTGCCAGCAGTCAAAGGACTAGCGGCCCCTACGAGCAGTACTTC. Translating it yields CASSQRTSGPYEQYF. This sequence joins TRBV6-6 and TRBJ2-7; 10 nucleotides agree with TRBD2. CDR3 size: 15 residues. V gave up 5 bases and J gave up 2 bases; unmatched junction bases: 6. Germline loops: CDR1 MNHNY, CDR2 SVGAGI (reference sequence).